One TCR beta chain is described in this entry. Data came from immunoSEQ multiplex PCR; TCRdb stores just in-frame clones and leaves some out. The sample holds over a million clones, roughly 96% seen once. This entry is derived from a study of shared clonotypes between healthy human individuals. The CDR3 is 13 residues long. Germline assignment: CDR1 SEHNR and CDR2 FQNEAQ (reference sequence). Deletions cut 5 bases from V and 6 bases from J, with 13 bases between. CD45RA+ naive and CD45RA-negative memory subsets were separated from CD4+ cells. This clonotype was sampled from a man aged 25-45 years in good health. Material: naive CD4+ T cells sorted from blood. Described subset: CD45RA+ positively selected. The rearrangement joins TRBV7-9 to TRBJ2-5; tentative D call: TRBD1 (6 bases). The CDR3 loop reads CASSLGQVKTQYF. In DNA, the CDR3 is TGTGCCAGCAGCCTGGGACAAGTTAAGACCCAGTACTTC.